This T cell receptor beta chain comes out of a study of shared clonotypes between healthy human individuals. CDR3 length: 13 residues. Germline CDR1 reads MDHEN; CDR2 reads SYDVKM. V dropped 5 bases and J dropped 5 bases, with 11 bases sitting between them. The assay was immunoSEQ multiplex PCR, and TCRdb's table has in-frame clones only and misses some. The table shows hundreds of thousands of clones, with roughly 78% occurring only once. What was sequenced was memory CD4+ T cells sorted from blood. Subset described: CD45RA-negative fraction. This TCR came from a woman aged 25 to 39 in good health. This sequence joins TRBV28 and TRBJ2-3, with TRBD2 as a possible D gene (7 bases). The DNA of the CDR3 is TGTGCCAGCAGTCCCGGGGGGCAAGATACGCAGTATTTT. This gives the protein CASSPGGQDTQYF.